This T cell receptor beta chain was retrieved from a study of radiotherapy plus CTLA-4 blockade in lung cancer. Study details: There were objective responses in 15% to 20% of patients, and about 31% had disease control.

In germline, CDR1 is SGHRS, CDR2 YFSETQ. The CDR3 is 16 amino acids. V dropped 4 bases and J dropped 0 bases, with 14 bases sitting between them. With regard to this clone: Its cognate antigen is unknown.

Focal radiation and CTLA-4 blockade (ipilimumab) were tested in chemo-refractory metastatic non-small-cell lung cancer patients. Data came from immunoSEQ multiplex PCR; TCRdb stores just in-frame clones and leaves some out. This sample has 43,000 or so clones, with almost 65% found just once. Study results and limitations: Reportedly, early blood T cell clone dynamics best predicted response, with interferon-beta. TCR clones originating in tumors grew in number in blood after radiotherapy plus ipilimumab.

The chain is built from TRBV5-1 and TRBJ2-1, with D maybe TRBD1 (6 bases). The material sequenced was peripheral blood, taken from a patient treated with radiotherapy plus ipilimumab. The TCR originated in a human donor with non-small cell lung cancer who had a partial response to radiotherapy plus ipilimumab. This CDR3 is CASSPQGPYSYNEQFF. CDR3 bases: TGCGCCAGCAGCCCGCAGGGGCCATACTCCTACAATGAGCAGTTCTTC.